Shown below are 20 T cell receptor beta chains from a single sample sequenced in a study of blood T cell repertoires in COVID-19. Using immunoSEQ multiplex PCR, the repertoire was profiled, and TCRdb retains in-frame clones only, with some absent. The data contain 250,000 to 300,000 clones, approximately 90% of them singletons. Sequences were obtained from peripheral blood. The source of these receptors is a woman in her 50s who had recovered from COVID-19.

The V gene is TRBV6-1, the J gene TRBJ1-2; D might be TRBD1 (5 bases). This CDR3 region has 17 residues. The germline CDR1 and CDR2 sequences are MNHNS and SASEGT. V lost 1 base and J 3 bases, leaving 18 bases between the germline ends. The CDR3 here is CASSEEPWGGEDYGYTF. In DNA form, the CDR3 reads TGTGCCAGCAGTGAAGAACCTTGGGGGGGAGAGGACTATGGCTACACCTTC.

V usage is TRBV12-3 or TRBV12-4 and J usage is TRBJ1-1; tentatively, D is TRBD1 (5 bases). The CDR3 consists of 13 residues. Trimming took off 2 bases at V and 3 bases at J, with 7 bases between the two ends. The CDR3 is CASSLKGYTEAFF. Here the CDR3 DNA reads TGTGCCAGCAGTTTAAAGGGGTACACTGAAGCTTTCTTT.

This clone was seen a single time. The rearrangement uses TRBV19 and TRBJ1-2; D might be TRBD1 (5 bases). This CDR3 has 15 amino acids. Germline CDR1 is LNHDA and CDR2 is SQIVND (reference sequence). V lost 6 bases and J 2 bases, leaving 16 bases between the germline ends. CDR3 sequence: CASRQGAYPNYGYTF. The CDR3 DNA is TGTGCCAGTAGGCAAGGGGCCTACCCAAACTATGGCTACACCTTC.

This chain links TRBV18 with TRBJ2-3; 8 bases are a match to TRBD1. Germline V gene lookup returns CDR1 KGHSH and CDR2 LQKENI. Trimming removed 1 base from V and 4 bases from J; junction bases left unmatched: 16. The CDR3 has 19 amino acids. The CDR3 DNA is TGTGCCAGCTCACCACTTCCGGTAACGGGACAGGCCCTACCAGATACGCAGTATTTT. Protein: CASSPLPVTGQALPDTQYF.

The J gene is TRBJ2-7, the V gene TRBV7-2, with D perhaps matching TRBD2 (5 bases). The CDR3 is 13 amino acids. The ends were cut back, 6 bases at V and 6 bases at J, with 15 bases in the middle. Germline-derived CDR1 and CDR2 are SGHTA and FQGNSA. CDR3 in amino acids: CASRWGTAAEQYF. Written as DNA, the CDR3 is TGTGCCAGCAGGTGGGGAACAGCGGCCGAGCAGTACTTC.

This chain joins TRBV15 and TRBJ1-3; D ambiguous. V lost 1 base, J lost 4 bases, and 14 bases lay in between. Germline CDR1 LNHNV, CDR2 YYDKDF (reference sequence). CDR3 length equals 16 residues. CDR3 sequence: CATSRVGAFRGNTIYF. In DNA, the CDR3 is TGTGCCACCAGCAGAGTTGGAGCCTTTAGGGGAAACACCATATATTTT.

The V and J genes are TRBV10-1 and TRBJ2-1; 9 nucleotides align to TRBD2. Germline CDR1 WNHNN, CDR2 SYGVQD (reference sequence). V trimming: 6 bases; J trimming: 6 bases; junction bases outside the gene matches: 15. The CDR3 sequence is 17 residues long. The CDR3 loop reads CASRSIAGDFLRNEQFF. Written as DNA, the CDR3 is TGCGCCAGCAGGAGTATAGCGGGGGATTTCTTACGCAATGAGCAGTTCTTC.

V usage is TRBV12-3 or TRBV12-4 and J usage is TRBJ1-1; 7 bases are shared with TRBD1. J lost 5 bases, V lost 6 bases, and 0 bases had no gene match. The CDR3 sequence is 11 residues long. The CDR3 loop is CASRQGTEAFF. In DNA form, the CDR3 reads TGTGCCAGCAGACAGGGGACTGAAGCTTTCTTT.

The chain links TRBV11-1 to TRBJ2-5, with 8 bases lining up with TRBD1. The trim removed 0 bases at V and 2 bases at J, leaving 2 bases unmatched. The CDR3 spans 15 residues. The V gene's germline CDR1 is SGHAT and CDR2 FQDESV (reference sequence). The CDR3: CASSLARTGQETQYF. The CDR3 coding sequence is TGTGCCAGCAGCTTAGCGAGGACAGGGCAAGAGACCCAGTACTTC. Combining the CDR3 with reference TRBV11-1 and TRBJ2-5 gives the whole variable domain EAEVAQSPRYKITEKSQAVAFWCDPISGHATLYWYRQILGQGPELLVQFQDESVVDDSQLPKDRFSAERLKGVDSTLKIQPAELGDSAMYLCASSLARTGQETQYFGPGTRLLVL.

The V gene is TRBV5-6, the J gene TRBJ1-6, with 8 bases matching TRBD1. The CDR3 extends over 14 amino acids. Germline CDR1 and CDR2: SGHDT and YYEEEE. The J segment lost 10 bases and the V segment lost 2 bases, leaving 5 bases of the junction unmatched. The CDR3 here is CASSFGQGPSPLHF. CDR3 DNA sequence: TGTGCCAGCAGCTTCGGACAGGGACCCTCACCCCTCCACTTT.

The rearrangement links TRBV27 to TRBJ2-7, with TRBD1 identical over 7 bases. Germline CDR1 MNHEY, CDR2 SMNVEV (reference sequence). Unmatched junction bases numbered 5, after V lost 5 bases and J lost 1 base. The CDR3 totals 14 residues. The CDR3 reads CASSPGGHSYEQYF. The CDR3 nucleotides read TGTGCCAGCAGTCCAGGGGGACATTCCTACGAGCAGTACTTC.

The V call is TRBV10-3, the J call TRBJ1-2; tentatively, D is TRBD1 (6 bases). The CDR3 is 17 amino acids. Germline assignment: CDR1 ENHRY and CDR2 SYGVKD. Trimming stripped 3 bases from V and 2 bases from J, with 19 bases between. The CDR3 is CAISDHPKGGLNYGYTF. The CDR3 DNA reads TGTGCCATCAGTGACCATCCTAAGGGGGGGTTAAACTATGGCTACACCTTC.

A single count supports this clone. The V call is TRBV5-4, the J call TRBJ2-7, with D possibly being TRBD2 (5 bases). V shed 3 bases and J shed 7 bases, with 26 bases lying between them. Per germline, CDR1 SGHNT and CDR2 YYREEE (reference sequence). The CDR3 spans 17 residues. DNA of the CDR3: TGTGCCAGCAGCTCCCCGGTTGAAAGCGCGGGCTGGAGGGAGCAGTACTTC. This translates into CASSSPVESAGWREQYF. Drawing the rest from reference TRBV5-4 and TRBJ2-7, the complete variable domain is ETGVTQSPTHLIKTRGQQVTLRCSSQSGHNTVSWYQQALGQGPQFIFQYYREEENGRGNFPPRFSGLQFPNYSSELNVNALELDDSALYLCASSSPVESAGWREQYFGPGTRLTVT.

The rearrangement joins TRBV28 to TRBJ2-1; 14 nucleotides match TRBD2. Germline loops: CDR1 MDHEN, CDR2 SYDVKM. Trimming cost V 6 bases and J 5 bases; bases outside gene matches: 6. The CDR3 contains 16 residues. CDR3 sequence reads: CASRWTSGRQNNEQFF. The CDR3 bases are TGTGCCAGCAGGTGGACTAGCGGGAGGCAAAACAATGAGCAGTTCTTC.

The V call is TRBV9, the J call TRBJ2-1, with a weak D call TRBD2 (6 bases). The ends were cut back, 4 bases at V and 0 bases at J, with 11 bases in the middle. The CDR3 runs to 15 residues. Germline V gives CDR1 SGDLS, CDR2 YYNGEE. This CDR3 reads CASSYSGRSYNEQFF. The CDR3, as DNA: TGTGCCAGCAGCTATAGCGGCCGCTCCTACAATGAGCAGTTCTTC.

The chain carries TRBV6-4 and TRBJ2-3; a possible D gene is TRBD2 (6 bases). In germline, CDR1 is MRHNA, CDR2 SNTAGT. The V gene lost 0 bases and the J gene lost 1 base, with 11 bases spanning the gap. This CDR3 has 16 amino acids. The CDR3 coding sequence is TGTGCCAGCAGTGACTCGGCGGGGAAAGGCACAGATACGCAGTATTTT. This encodes CASSDSAGKGTDTQYF.

The chain couples TRBV19 to TRBJ1-5, with a possible D match to TRBD1 (6 bases). This CDR3 spans 16 amino acids. Germline values: CDR1 LNHDA, CDR2 SQIVND (reference sequence). Trimming removed 3 bases from V and 4 bases from J, with 16 bases in between. CDR3 region: CASSMSRTASNQPQHF. The CDR3 DNA sequence: TGTGCCAGTAGTATGAGCCGGACAGCAAGTAATCAGCCCCAGCATTTT.

The chain has TRBV5-1 and TRBJ2-3; TRBD2 matches 9 bases. V shed 2 bases and J 4 bases; nucleotides not matched to a gene: 2. CDR3 size: 14 residues. The germline gives CDR1 SGHRS, CDR2 YFSETQ. The CDR3 region is CASSFWTSADTQYF. In DNA form, the CDR3 reads TGCGCCAGCAGCTTCTGGACTAGCGCAGATACGCAGTATTTT. Combining the CDR3 with reference TRBV5-1 and TRBJ2-3 gives the whole variable domain KAGVTQTPRYLIKTRGQQVTLSCSPISGHRSVSWYQQTPGQGLQFLFEYFSETQRNKGNFPGRFSGRQFSNSRSEMNVSTLELGDSALYLCASSFWTSADTQYFGPGTRLTVL.

This clone was seen only once. This chain connects TRBV7-8 to TRBJ2-1, with D uncertain. This CDR3 comprises 15 residues. Germline V gene sequence: CDR1 SGHVS, CDR2 FQNEAQ. V was trimmed by 5 bases and J by 4 bases, leaving 15 bases between them. The CDR3 spells CASSGSPGLYNEQFF. DNA of the CDR3: TGTGCCAGCAGCGGAAGTCCAGGTTTGTACAATGAGCAGTTCTTC.

The gene calls are TRBV19 and TRBJ1-1; perhaps TRBD1 as D (5 bases). The CDR3 covers 15 residues. The V gene lost 3 bases and the J gene lost 1 base, with 12 bases spanning the gap. CDR1 is LNHDA and CDR2 is SQIVND in the germline V gene (reference sequence). DNA of the CDR3: TGTGCCAGTAGTATGCTCCGTGACAGGAACACTGAAGCTTTCTTT. This codes for CASSMLRDRNTEAFF.